The rows below give T cell receptor beta chains drawn from one sample of a study of blood T cell repertoires in COVID-19. The repertoire was sequenced with immunoSEQ multiplex PCR; TCRdb's copy has only in-frame clones and lacks some. The sample lists around 230,000 clones, about 85% occurring once. Sequenced input: peripheral blood. Every receptor here comes from a man aged 35-49 years with acute or convalescent COVID-19. The CDR3 runs from the conserved cysteine through the conserved F or W. D genes are given only for firm matches. Where a row states a size, it is once, few, many or the class of an expanded clone; other rows omit it.

>16|.|TRBD2|TRBJ2-7|TRBV10-3
TGTGCCATCAGTGAGGCCCCTAGCGGGAGGACTTACGAGCAGTACTTC
CAISEAPSGRTYEQYF
>12|.|.|TRBJ1-1|TRBV7-9
TGTGCCAGCAGCTTAAGGAGCCCTGAAGCTTTCTTT
CASSLRSPEAFF
>19|.|TRBD1|TRBJ1-5|TRBV7-8
TGTGCCAGCAGCTTGCCGCGGGGGGGGACAGGGGGCTCCAATCAGCCCCAGCATTTT
CASSLPRGGTGGSNQPQHF
>15|.|TRBD1|TRBJ1-1|TRBV5-5
TGTGCCAGCAGCCTGAGACAGGGGGCCGAGACTGAAGCTTTCTTT
CASSLRQGAETEAFF
>14|.|TRBD1|TRBJ2-2|TRBV29-1
TGCAGCGTTACCGACAGGGGGAACACCGGGGAGCTGTTTTTT
CSVTDRGNTGELFF
>13|.|.|TRBJ1-2|TRBV28
TGTGCCAGCAGCGGACAAGGGGTCTATGGCTACACCTTC
CASSGQGVYGYTF
>18|.|TRBD2|TRBJ2-3|TRBV28
TGTGCCAGCAGTTTTGTTAGCGGGCGATGGTCGGGGCCAGATACGCAGTATTTT
CASSFVSGRWSGPDTQYF
>16|once|.|TRBJ1-6|TRBV19
TGTGCCAGTAGTATTTGGTACAGGGTGAACAATTCACCCCTCCACTTT
CASSIWYRVNNSPLHF
>14|.|.|TRBJ1-1|TRBV4-3
TGCGCCAGCAGCCAAGAATGGAGGAACACTGAAGCTTTCTTT
CASSQEWRNTEAFF
>14|.|TRBD1|TRBJ1-1|TRBV5-1
TGCGCCAGCGACAGGGGTGAGCTGCGCACTGAAGCTTTCTTT
CASDRGELRTEAFF
>16|once|.|TRBJ2-1|TRBV6-2/TRBV6-3
TGTGCCAGCAGTTACTCGAGTGAGGCAGGGCCCAATGAGCAGTTCTTC
CASSYSSEAGPNEQFF
>13|.|.|TRBJ1-1|TRBV19
TGTGCCACCTCGGGACACCTAAACACTGAAGCTTTCTTT
CATSGHLNTEAFF